This TCR beta chain was obtained from a study of shared T cell receptors in the human thymus. Looked up from germline, CDR1 is LGHNA and CDR2 is YNFKEQ. The CDR3 loop spans 19 amino acids. Unmatched junction bases numbered 17, after V lost 1 base and J lost 2 bases. Generated by immunoSEQ multiplex PCR, the TCRdb table keeps only in-frame clones and is missing some. The sample yields approximately 490,000 clones, 78% seen once. Another study also made use of these data, one on human thymus T cells. That study adds: Corrective surgery for congenital heart defects was being performed on the healthy Finnish infants who were the donors. During corrective heart surgery, resections were taken, and the thymus tissue came from them. Repertoires from thymus and blood appeared to show biased V and J gene usage. There were highly overlapping thymic repertoires among unrelated individuals, as related research reported.

The chain links TRBV4-2 to TRBJ2-7; 7 nucleotides agree with TRBD1. This TCR was sampled from a boy in the first two years of life with a congenital heart defect. The sequenced sample was thymocytes. The CDR3 DNA sequence: TGTGCCAGCAGCCAAGCCTATAGGGGGCGTGAACAGCGTCCCTACGAGCAGTACTTC. This codes for CASSQAYRGREQRPYEQYF.